The entry below describes one T cell receptor beta chain. Antigen unknown. The data were taken from a study of cytomegalovirus exposure and HLA in healthy donors. The PCR employed 60 Vbeta primers together with 13 Jbeta primers. Here immunoSEQ multiplex PCR was the method, and the copy in TCRdb shows in-frame clones only, minus some. The data show under 110,000 clones, approximately 71% seen once. Germline values: CDR1 LNHDA, CDR2 SQIVND (reference sequence). The CDR3 has 14 amino acids. The V and J ends lost 5 bases and 7 bases respectively, with 12 bases between them. Findings and limits, study-wide: CMV serostatus was the only recorded immune exposure for donors. Several top significant clusters appeared, in a later analysis, to be linked to common viral pathogens.

The rearrangement links TRBV19 to TRBJ1-6; D is possibly TRBD1 (5 bases). The clonotype was recovered from a man aged 40-49 years in good health and CMV-seronegative. Sequencing input: PBMCs. The CDR3 loop reads CASSPPGPNSPLHF. Written as DNA, the CDR3 is TGTGCCAGTAGTCCGCCAGGGCCGAATTCACCCCTCCACTTT.